Reported below is one T cell receptor (beta chain). Its antigen is still unknown. This sample is part of a study of blood T cells in healthy people across ages. Together with a sample-barcoded 5' primer, a J-beta primer mix was included in a second PCR lasting about 6 to 11 cycles. With 12 random nucleotides, a template-switch adaptor tagged each individual cDNA molecule. One entry per CDR3 protein results from TCRdb running MiXCR on the 5' RACE reads. The data show 800,000 to 950,000 distinct CDR3 sequences, about 29% seen once. Findings and caveats of the study: Roughly linearly, TCR beta diversity per million T cells fell as age increased. Without sorted subsets, naive and antigen-experienced compartments could not be conclusively compared.

The length of the CDR3 is 16 residues. After removal of 2 bases from V and 7 bases from J, the junction contained 12 bases not matched to a gene. These data are also associated with another study on T cells of mothers and their children. This second study notes: Sequencing got over 8.5 million TCR beta CDR3 reads from each mother and several million from each child.

This TCR came from a woman aged 40 to 50 in good health. The rearrangement links TRBV12-3 or TRBV12-4 to TRBJ2-7, with TRBD2 identical over 9 bases. The sequenced sample consisted of blood. CDR3: CASSLWLAGVRNEQYF. The CDR3 DNA reads TGTGCCAGCAGTTTATGGTTAGCGGGGGTTCGAAATGAGCAGTACTTC.